These 6 T cell receptor beta chains came from one sample sequenced in a study of control samples from healthy donors and cancer patients. Sequencing was performed with immunoSEQ multiplex PCR; in TCRdb, only in-frame clones are kept and a portion is missing. The sample has approximately 81,000 clones, 94% seen once; the top ten hold around 4.5%. Sequences were obtained from blood. These TCRs come from a woman aged 18-29 years in good health.

This chain connects TRBV27 to TRBJ2-5; D unclear. Deletions cut 7 bases from V and 1 base from J, with 16 bases between. Germline CDR1 reads MNHEY; CDR2 reads SMNVEV (reference sequence). The CDR3 covers 15 residues. CDR3 DNA sequence: TGTGCCAGCAAATTAGGGCCCAGTACCCAAGAGACCCAGTACTTC. It codes for CASKLGPSTQETQYF.

J is TRBJ1-5 and V is TRBV5-1; D remains unclear. CDR3 length: 15 residues. Per the germline V gene, CDR1 is SGHRS and CDR2 is YFSETQ. V lost 1 base to trimming and J lost 4 bases, with 12 bases between them. The CDR3 sequence is CASSLMGLKNQPQHF. In DNA, the CDR3 is TGCGCCAGCAGCTTGATGGGCCTGAAGAATCAGCCCCAGCATTTT.

J is TRBJ2-6 and V is TRBV5-3; no firm D call. TRBV5-3 is an open reading frame whose function is uncertain. This CDR3 comprises 17 residues. V was pared by 4 bases and J by 0 bases, with 14 bases between. As DNA, the CDR3 is TGTGCCAGAAGCCAAAATGAGCCCCACTCTGGGGCCAACGTCCTGACTTTC. It translates to CARSQNEPHSGANVLTF.

The J gene is TRBJ1-5, the V gene TRBV28, with D possibly being TRBD1 (5 bases). V lost 2 bases, J lost 5 bases, and 16 bases lay in between. The CDR3 is made up of 16 amino acids. Looked up from germline, CDR1 is MDHEN and CDR2 is SYDVKM. Written as DNA, the CDR3 is TGTGCCAGCAGTTTACTTAGCTGGGACGGGGATCAGCCCCAGCATTTT. Residues: CASSLLSWDGDQPQHF.

The chain employs TRBV28 and TRBJ1-1; 9 nucleotides line up with TRBD1. This CDR3 contains 14 residues. Losses at the gene ends were 6 bases for V and 4 bases for J; bases not matched to a gene: 6. Germline CDR1 and CDR2: MDHEN and SYDVKM. The CDR3 region has the DNA TGTGCCAGCAGATCAGGACAGGGGAGCACTGAAGCTTTCTTT. Translating it yields CASRSGQGSTEAFF.

This clone was seen a single time. The chain is built from TRBV28 and TRBJ2-7; D may correspond to TRBD1 or TRBD2 (5 bases each). Trimming took 1 base from V and 7 from J, leaving 11 bases between them. The germline gives CDR1 MDHEN, CDR2 SYDVKM. This CDR3 spans 13 amino acids. The CDR3: CASSLFSGREQYF. As DNA, the CDR3 is TGTGCCAGCAGTTTATTTTCGGGACGGGAGCAGTACTTC.